The present T cell receptor (beta chain) was sequenced within a study of cytomegalovirus exposure and HLA in healthy donors. Study at large: Among the 398 genotyped donors, less than 85% were placed in the Caucasian-associated ancestry cluster.

From germline, CDR1 is MGHRA and CDR2 YSYEKL. The ends were cut back, 2 bases at V and 9 bases at J, with 23 bases in the middle. The CDR3 totals 16 residues. Study-level findings and limits: The study recorded more than 150 TCR beta chains that were cytomegalovirus-associated. Most CMV-associated TCR beta chains appeared HLA-restricted in a later analysis.

To note about this clone: The antigen remains undetermined.

Researchers ran the PCR with 60 Vbeta and 13 Jbeta primers. Sequenced by immunoSEQ multiplex PCR; TCRdb stores in-frame clones only, minus some. The sample has approximately 100,000 clones; the top ten hold more than 0.5%. Source material: PBMCs. The rearrangement uses TRBV4-1 and TRBJ2-7; possibly TRBD2 for D (6 bases). This TCR was sampled from a man aged 50-59 years in good health and CMV-seronegative. CDR3 in amino acids: CASSQLIPGADYGQYF. CDR3 nucleotides: TGCGCCAGCAGCCAACTCATTCCGGGAGCCGATTATGGGCAGTACTTC.